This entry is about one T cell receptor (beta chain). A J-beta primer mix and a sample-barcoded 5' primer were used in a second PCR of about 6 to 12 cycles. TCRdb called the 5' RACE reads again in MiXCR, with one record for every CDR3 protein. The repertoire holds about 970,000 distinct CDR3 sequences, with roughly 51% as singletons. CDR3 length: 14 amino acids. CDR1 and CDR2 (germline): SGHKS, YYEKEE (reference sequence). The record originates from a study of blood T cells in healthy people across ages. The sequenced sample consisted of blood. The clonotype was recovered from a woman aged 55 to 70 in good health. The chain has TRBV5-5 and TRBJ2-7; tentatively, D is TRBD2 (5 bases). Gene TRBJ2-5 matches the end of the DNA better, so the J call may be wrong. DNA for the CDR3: TGTGCCAGCAGCTTTATGCTAGCTACAGAGACCCAGTACTTC. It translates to CASSFMLATETQYF.